These 5 T cell receptor beta chains originate from one sample sequenced in a study of blood T cell repertoires in COVID-19. The method was immunoSEQ multiplex PCR; TCRdb's version includes in-frame clones alone and lacks a portion of them. The sample holds a few hundred thousand clones; around 86% are singletons and the top ten take less than 8%. The sample taken for sequencing was PBMCs or T cells enriched from blood (not recorded which). These receptors were obtained from a young man in a cohort exposed to, infected with or recovered from COVID-19 (not recorded which).

The rearrangement joins TRBV11-2 to TRBJ2-7; D perhaps matches TRBD2 (6 bases). Deletions cut 4 bases from V and 0 bases from J, with 10 bases between. This CDR3 region has 14 residues. Germline V CDR1 and CDR2: SGHAT, FQNNGV. The CDR3 nucleotides are TGTGCCAGCAGCTGGGTCGGGAGCTCCTACGAGCAGTACTTC. Its protein product is CASSWVGSSYEQYF.

The J gene is TRBJ2-7, the V gene TRBV7-9; 8 bases align to TRBD1. Germline CDR1 is SEHNR and CDR2 is FQNEAQ (reference sequence). The trim removed 4 bases at V and 0 bases at J, leaving 8 bases unmatched. This CDR3 is built from 16 residues. The CDR3 spells CASSCRVRGPSYEQYF. In DNA, the CDR3 is TGTGCCAGCAGCTGCCGTGTCAGGGGGCCCTCCTACGAGCAGTACTTC. The full variable domain, in which reference TRBV7-9 and TRBJ2-7 provide the parts outside the CDR3, is DTGVSQNPRHKITKRGQNVTFRCDPISEHNRLYWYRQTLGQGPEFLTYFQNEAQLEKSRLLSDRFSAERPKGSFSTLEIQRTEQGDSAMYLCASSCRVRGPSYEQYFGPGTRLTVT.

This sequence joins TRBV5-1 and TRBJ2-3; weak D call: TRBD1 (6 bases). V was trimmed by 0 bases and J by 2 bases, leaving 13 bases between them. The CDR3 has 16 amino acids. Germline V gene lookup returns CDR1 SGHRS and CDR2 YFSETQ. CDR3 sequence reads: CASSLAKGQPTDTQYF. CDR3 bases: TGCGCCAGCAGCTTGGCCAAAGGACAGCCCACAGATACGCAGTATTTT.

The chain uses TRBV19 and TRBJ1-1, with a tentative D call TRBD1 (6 bases). The CDR3 is 20 residues long. Germline V gene data show CDR1 as LNHDA and CDR2 as SQIVND (reference sequence). Trimming stripped 8 bases from V and 0 bases from J, with 31 bases between. In nucleotides, the CDR3 is TGTGCCAGTCTCCGTGGACGAGGGTCGGGGGGCGCATACTTGAACACTGAAGCTTTCTTT. Amino acids: CASLRGRGSGGAYLNTEAFF.

A few counts support this clone. V is TRBV13 and J is TRBJ2-7, with 8 bases fitting TRBD1. The length of the CDR3 is 14 residues. The V gene end was trimmed by 8 bases and the J gene end by 3 bases; junction bases not matched to a gene: 9. Germline loops: CDR1 PRHDT, CDR2 FYEKMQ (reference sequence). CDR3 sequence (DNA): TGTGCCAGCGGGAGACAGGGGTCCATCTACGAGCAGTACTTC. This sequence encodes CASGRQGSIYEQYF.